The present T cell receptor (beta chain) was sequenced within a study of metastatic and nonmetastatic thyroid tumors. Study-level background: Malignant thyroid and benign thyroid patients provided blood and tumor or nodule tissue whose repertoires were compared.

The germline CDR1 and CDR2 sequences are SGHAT and FQNNGV. The ends were cut back, 4 bases at V and 5 bases at J, with 18 bases in the middle. The CDR3 has 15 amino acids. TCRdb ran MiXCR on the PCR reads. This sample has about 13,000 clones, with around 23% found just once. All patients were untreated before thyroid surgery. By sample fraction, this clone is medium-sized. As yet, its antigen is unknown. Study-wide results and caveats: It was reported that TCR beta diversity was significantly higher in malignant thyroid tumors than benign nodules, in blood and tumor.

Source material: blood. The source is a female donor with papillary thyroid cancer or a benign thyroid nodule (not recorded which). Some clones in this sample may be carry-over from other donors' samples. This chain connects TRBV11-2 to TRBJ2-7; D possibly matches TRBD1 or TRBD2 (6 bases each). CDR3 region: CASSSPKGGWNEQYF. The CDR3 DNA reads TGTGCCAGCAGCTCCCCCAAGGGGGGTTGGAACGAGCAGTACTTC. Full variable domain (missing parts from reference TRBV11-2 and TRBJ2-7): EAGVAQSPRYKIIEKRQSVAFWCNPISGHATLYWYQQILGQGPKLLIQFQNNGVVDDSQLPKDRFSAERLKGVDSTLKIQPAKLEDSAVYLCASSSPKGGWNEQYFGPGTRLTVT.